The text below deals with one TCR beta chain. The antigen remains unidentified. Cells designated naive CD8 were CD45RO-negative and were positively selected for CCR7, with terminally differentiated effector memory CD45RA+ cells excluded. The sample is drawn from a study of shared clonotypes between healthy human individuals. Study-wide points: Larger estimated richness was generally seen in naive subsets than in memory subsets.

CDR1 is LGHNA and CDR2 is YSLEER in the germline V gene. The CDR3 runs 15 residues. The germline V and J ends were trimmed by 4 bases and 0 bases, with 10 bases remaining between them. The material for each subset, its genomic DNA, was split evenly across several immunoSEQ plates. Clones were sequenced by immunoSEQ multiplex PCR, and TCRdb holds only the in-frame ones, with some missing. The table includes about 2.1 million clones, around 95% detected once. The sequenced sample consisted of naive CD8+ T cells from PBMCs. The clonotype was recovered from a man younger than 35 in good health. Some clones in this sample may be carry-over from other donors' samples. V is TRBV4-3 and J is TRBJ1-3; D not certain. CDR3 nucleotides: TGCGCCAGCAGCCCCCAGACCCACTCTGGAAACACCATATATTTT. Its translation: CASSPQTHSGNTIYF.